This T cell receptor beta chain is from a study of blood T cell repertoires in COVID-19. Across the whole study: T cells, B-cell-depleted T cells, or PBMCs supplied cDNA or gDNA.

Trimming left V 7 bases short and J 5 bases short, with 11 bases between. The CDR3 runs 13 residues. The germline gives CDR1 LNHDA, CDR2 SQIVND (reference sequence). Data came from immunoSEQ multiplex PCR; TCRdb stores just in-frame clones and leaves some out. This table holds about 390,000 clones, more than 70% found once. The sequencing input was peripheral blood. This rearrangement joins TRBV19 to TRBJ1-4; D perhaps matches TRBD1 (6 bases). The sequence came from a woman aged 60 to 75 with COVID-19, enrolled during active disease. For the CDR3, the DNA is TGTGCCAGTAAGATGGACAGCAATGAAAAACTGTTTTTT. Translating gives CASKMDSNEKLFF.